The 7 T cell receptor beta chains presented below share a single source sample, sequenced in a study of T cells in Graves' hyperthyroidism and ophthalmopathy. TCR beta CDR3 region amplification was performed from RNA transcripts. HTBI primers drove first-round RT-PCR of the TCR CDR3. TCRdb recomputed calls from the multiplex PCR reads with MiXCR, one row per CDR3 protein. The table includes hundreds of thousands of distinct CDR3 sequences, around 13% detected once. Material: blood. These receptors came from a woman under 30 with Graves' hyperthyroidism.

Many counts were recorded for this clonotype. The J gene is TRBJ2-1, the V gene TRBV2, with D perhaps TRBD2 (5 bases). Germline lookup yields CDR1 SNHLY and CDR2 FYNNEI. Trimming shortened V by 6 bases and J by 2 bases, and 8 bases separated the two germline ends. The CDR3 has 13 residues. The CDR3 DNA follows: TGTGCCAGCAGGACTACCACCTACAATGAGCAGTTCTTC. Translating gives CASRTTTYNEQFF.

About this clonotype: Because it lacks the conserved phenylalanine or tryptophan at the end, this CDR3 is likely a read error. The V gene is TRBV7-9, the J gene TRBJ1-3; 9 bases are shared with TRBD1. This CDR3 comprises 16 residues. V gave up 6 bases and J gave up 0 bases; unmatched junction bases: 6. Per germline, CDR1 SEHNR and CDR2 FQNEAQ (reference sequence). The CDR3 DNA is TGTGCCAGCAGTTGGACAGGGGATAGCTCTGGAAACACCATATATTTA. Translation: CASSWTGDSSGNTIYL.

The chain recombines TRBV24-1 with TRBJ2-1; 8 positions agree with TRBD2. V shed 3 bases and J 6 bases; nucleotides not matched to a gene: 6. CDR1 and CDR2 from the germline V gene are KGHDR and SFDVKD. This CDR3 comprises 15 residues. CDR3 DNA sequence: TGTGCCACCAGTGATCCTACTAGCGGTTCCAATGAGCAGTTCTTC. This encodes CATSDPTSGSNEQFF.

This clonotype was seen a handful of times. V is TRBV15 and J is TRBJ1-5, with 8 bases that match TRBD1. Germline V gene lookup returns CDR1 LNHNV and CDR2 YYDKDF (reference sequence). The CDR3 runs 15 residues. The V and J ends lost 1 base and 7 bases, in that order; junction bases with no gene match: 6. The CDR3 DNA follows: TGTGCCACCAGCAGAGGTGGGACAGGAGGACAGCCCCAGCATTTT. Translating it yields CATSRGGTGGQPQHF.

This chain uses TRBV9 with TRBJ2-1, with 14 bases matching TRBD2. This CDR3 has 16 residues. Germline-derived CDR1 and CDR2 are SGDLS and YYNGEE. J was trimmed by 9 bases and V by 3 bases; bases with no gene match: 8. This CDR3 reads CASSEGGLAGVVEQFF. The CDR3 nucleotides read TGTGCCAGCAGCGAGGGGGGACTAGCGGGAGTAGTTGAGCAGTTCTTC.

The chain links TRBV27 to TRBJ2-7, with D unclear. The CDR3 consists of 15 residues. CDR1 is MNHEY and CDR2 is SMNVEV in the germline V gene (reference sequence). V was shortened by 4 bases and J by 0 bases, with 13 bases between the two germline ends. CDR3 nucleotide sequence: TGTGCCAGCAGTTATTATAGTGGACGCTCCTACGAGCAGTACTTC. Translating gives CASSYYSGRSYEQYF.

This clonotype has more than one count but fewer than ten. The chain couples TRBV20-1 to TRBJ1-5; TRBD1 is a possible D gene (5 bases). V gave up 8 bases and J gave up 4 bases, with 9 bases separating them. Per germline, CDR1 DFQATT and CDR2 SNEGSKA (reference sequence). This CDR3 comprises 11 residues. The CDR3 is CSWGGNQPQHF. In DNA form, the CDR3 reads TGCAGTTGGGGGGGGAATCAGCCCCAGCATTTT.